A single sample is the source of the 25 T cell receptor beta chains below, sequenced in a study of T-cell reconstitution after alpha-beta-depleted transplantation in children. Unique molecular identifiers were used to barcode this TCRbeta library. TCRdb analysed the PCR reads with MiXCR anew, one entry per CDR3 protein. The data show almost 500,000 distinct CDR3 sequences, around 13% seen once. The material sequenced was PBMCs from the stem cell graft donor, taken from the stem cell graft. These receptors all stem from a human donor who donated a stem cell graft to a child with combined immunodeficiency.

There are a few counts of this clonotype. The chain combines TRBV30 with TRBJ1-1; the D gene is possibly TRBD1 (5 bases). Per the germline V gene, CDR1 is GTSNPN and CDR2 is SVGIG (reference sequence). The CDR3 sequence is 13 residues long. The germline V and J ends were trimmed by 3 bases and 3 bases, with 11 bases remaining between them. Written as DNA, the CDR3 is TGTGCCTGGAGAAGGGACCCCTACACTGAAGCTTTCTTT. This gives the protein CAWRRDPYTEAFF.

J is TRBJ2-2 and V is TRBV7-6, with D perhaps TRBD2 (7 bases). This CDR3 spans 16 amino acids. The germline gives CDR1 SGHVS, CDR2 FNYEAQ. Trimming stripped 1 base from V and 1 base from J, with 10 bases between. Written as DNA, the CDR3 is TGTGCCAGCAGCTTAGACGGGGGGCTGAACACCGGGGAGCTGTTTTTT. Its translation is CASSLDGGLNTGELFF.

This sequence joins TRBV3-1 and TRBJ1-2; D gene ambiguous. Germline CDR1 and CDR2: LGHDT and YNNKEL (reference sequence). The CDR3 contains 13 residues. V was shortened by 2 bases and J by 13 bases, with 17 bases between the two germline ends. The DNA of the CDR3 is TGTGCCAGCAGCCAATTGAACCCGCGCGAGCGCACCTTC. Its protein is CASSQLNPRERTF. Full variable domain (rest looked up from reference TRBV3-1 and TRBJ1-2): DTAVSQTPKYLVTQMGNDKSIKCEQNLGHDTMYWYKQDSKKFLKIMFSYNNKELIINETVPNRFSPKSPDKAHLNLHINSLELGDSAVYFCASSQLNPRERTFGSGTRLTVV.

This chain links TRBV19 with TRBJ2-5, with TRBD1 as a possible D gene (5 bases). Germline CDR1 LNHDA, CDR2 SQIVND (reference sequence). V was shortened by 6 bases and J by 0 bases, with 8 bases between the two germline ends. The CDR3 is made up of 13 amino acids. The DNA for the CDR3 is TGTGCCAGTAGAGGGGCGTACCAAGAGACCCAGTACTTC. Its protein product is CASRGAYQETQYF. Full variable domain (missing parts from reference TRBV19 and TRBJ2-5): DGGITQSPKYLFRKEGQNVTLSCEQNLNHDAMYWYRQDPGQGLRLIYYSQIVNDFQKGDIAEGYSVSREKKESFPLTVTSAQKNPTAFYLCASRGAYQETQYFGPGTRLLVL.

This clonotype was counted a few times. The chain employs TRBV12-3 or TRBV12-4 and TRBJ1-2; tentatively, D is TRBD1 (5 bases). CDR3 size: 14 residues. The V end was cut by 6 bases, the J end by 3 bases, with 14 bases between. The CDR3 bases are TGTGCCAGCAGCAGGGCCGCCGGGGACTATGGCTACACCTTC. Protein product: CASSRAAGDYGYTF.

This clonotype has just a few counts. The rearrangement uses TRBV7-2 and TRBJ2-5; D perhaps matches TRBD2 (5 bases). This CDR3 has 14 residues. V lost 5 bases, J lost 4 bases, and 14 bases lay in between. Germline V gene sequence: CDR1 SGHTA, CDR2 FQGNSA. The CDR3 DNA sequence: TGTGCCAGCAGCGAAGACCTAGCCTCAGAGACCCAGTACTTC. Amino acids: CASSEDLASETQYF.

This clonotype was seen more than once but under ten times. The gene calls are TRBV7-3 and TRBJ2-2; D ambiguous. Germline V CDR1 and CDR2: SGHTA, FQGTGA. The CDR3 has 16 residues. Trimming pared 1 base from V and 2 bases from J, leaving 11 bases between. The CDR3: CASSLMAGPNTGELFF. The CDR3 nucleotides read TGTGCCAGCAGCTTAATGGCAGGTCCTAACACCGGGGAGCTGTTTTTT.

This clonotype appeared many times. The germline gene is not matched at one end of the junction; a read error may be the cause. The V and J genes are TRBV24-1 and TRBJ2-1; the match to TRBD2 covers 7 bases. Germline CDR1 reads KGHDR; CDR2 reads SFDVKD. This CDR3 contains 12 residues. For the CDR3, the DNA is TGTGCCACCAGTGAATACCTAGCGGATCCGGTCTTC. It yields the protein CATSEYLADPVF.

This clonotype has only a few counts. This sequence joins TRBV4-3 and TRBJ1-5; D is unclear. Trimming left V 0 bases short and J 5 bases short, with 11 bases between. This CDR3 is 15 amino acids long. Germline CDR1 LGHNA, CDR2 YSLEER. CDR3 in amino acids: CASSQDLGRHQPQHF. The DNA of the CDR3 is TGCGCCAGCAGCCAAGATCTTGGCAGGCATCAGCCCCAGCATTTT.

This clonotype was observed a few times. The chain is built from TRBV10-2 and TRBJ2-5, with 7 nucleotides matching TRBD2. Germline CDR1 and CDR2: WSHSY and SAAADI. V lost 3 bases to trimming and J lost 4 bases; unmatched junction nucleotides: 11. The CDR3 covers 16 residues. CDR3 in amino acids: CASSDFRGGGAETQYF. The CDR3 DNA follows: TGCGCCAGCAGTGATTTTCGTGGGGGGGGAGCAGAGACCCAGTACTTC.

This chain uses TRBV5-1 with TRBJ1-4; no clear D gene. The V end lost 2 bases, the J end lost 8 bases, and 10 bases lay between the germline ends. Per the germline V gene, CDR1 is SGHRS and CDR2 is YFSETQ. The CDR3 extends over 13 amino acids. CDR3 in DNA: TGCGCCAGCAGCTTAGCCTTTCCGGAAAAACTGTTTTTT. Its translation: CASSLAFPEKLFF.

This clonotype was detected ten times or more. V and J are TRBV27 and TRBJ2-5, with D perhaps TRBD2 (5 bases). CDR3 size: 14 residues. CDR1 and CDR2 (germline): MNHEY, SMNVEV (reference sequence). Trimming shortened V by 1 base and J by 4 bases, and 10 bases separated the two germline ends. The CDR3 nucleotides read TGTGCCAGCAGTTTATTCCCCGGGGTAGAGACCCAGTACTTC. Protein sequence: CASSLFPGVETQYF.

This clonotype was seen a handful of times. This chain joins TRBV6-2 or TRBV6-3 and TRBJ2-4, with D hard to call. Deletions cut 2 bases from V and 9 bases from J, with 14 bases between. The CDR3 covers 14 residues. Germline V gene lookup returns CDR1 MNHEY and CDR2 SVGEGT. The CDR3 reads CASSYSTGSRIQYF. In DNA, the CDR3 is TGTGCCAGCAGTTACAGCACCGGCAGTCGCATTCAGTACTTC.

This clonotype showed up just a few times. The rearrangement links TRBV5-1 to TRBJ2-7; no reliable D call. Trimming took 3 bases from V and 4 from J, leaving 11 bases between them. Germline CDR1 and CDR2: SGHRS and YFSETQ. The CDR3 totals 13 residues. Here the CDR3 DNA reads TGCGCCAGCAGCTACCGTTTCGGATACGAGCAGTACTTC. It translates to CASSYRFGYEQYF.

The V gene is TRBV20-1, the J gene TRBJ1-2; no clear D. The germline CDR1 and CDR2 sequences are DFQATT and SNEGSKA (reference sequence). V was trimmed by 6 bases and J by 8 bases, leaving 16 bases between them. The CDR3 length is 12 residues. The CDR3 sequence: CSAAAGPGGYTF. The CDR3 DNA reads TGCAGTGCGGCGGCGGGCCCCGGAGGCTACACCTTC.

This CDR3 is CASNTGSGYTEAFF. As DNA, the CDR3 is TGCGCCAGCAACACGGGGTCAGGGTACACTGAAGCTTTCTTT. The chain couples TRBV5-1 to TRBJ1-1; maybe TRBD1 (5 bases). V shed 6 bases and J shed 3 bases, with 15 bases lying between them. The CDR3 runs 14 residues. CDR1 is SGHRS and CDR2 is YFSETQ in the germline V gene.

This clonotype has ten or more counts. CDR3 nucleotide sequence: TGCGCCAGCAGCTTCCTACACGGTGATACGCAGTATTTT. Protein product: CASSFLHGDTQYF. The V gene is TRBV5-1, the J gene TRBJ2-3; no definite D call. This CDR3 has 13 residues. The V gene lost 2 bases and the J gene lost 6 bases, with 10 bases spanning the gap. CDR1 is SGHRS, CDR2 YFSETQ, per germline.

This clonotype was counted many times. The J gene is TRBJ2-3, the V gene TRBV12-3 or TRBV12-4, with TRBD2 matching 16 bases. This CDR3 has 16 residues. Trimming at V came to 5 bases and at J to 5 bases, leaving 4 bases not matched to a gene. The CDR3 bases are TGTGCCAGCAGTCCTGGGACTAGCGGGAGGGGAGATACGCAGTATTTT. Translating it yields CASSPGTSGRGDTQYF.

The chain employs TRBV25-1 and TRBJ1-2; no definite D call. Germline lookup yields CDR1 MGHDK and CDR2 SYGVNS. The CDR3 loop spans 14 amino acids. Trimming took off 1 base at V and 4 bases at J, with 10 bases between the two ends. DNA of the CDR3: TGTGCCAGCAGTGAATTGGGTGGCAGCTATGGCTACACCTTC. This encodes CASSELGGSYGYTF.

The gene calls are TRBV4-3 and TRBJ2-2; 8 bases fit TRBD1. This CDR3 has 14 amino acids. The ends lost 4 bases at V and 5 bases at J; junction bases unmatched: 3. From germline, CDR1 is LGHNA and CDR2 YSLEER. The DNA for the CDR3 is TGCGCCAGCAGCCCCCGGACAGGGACCGGGGAGCTGTTTTTT. It codes for CASSPRTGTGELFF.

This clonotype has only a few counts. The genes are TRBV20-1 and TRBJ2-7, with D perhaps matching TRBD1 (5 bases). Germline CDR1 DFQATT, CDR2 SNEGSKA (reference sequence). V was shortened by 0 bases and J by 0 bases, with 18 bases between the two germline ends. The CDR3 is made up of 17 amino acids. The CDR3 reads CSARDFGVAGFSYEQYF. The CDR3 region has the DNA TGCAGTGCTAGAGATTTTGGCGTGGCAGGGTTCTCCTACGAGCAGTACTTC.

This chain joins TRBV13 and TRBJ2-3; the match to TRBD2 covers 10 bases. J lost 7 bases, V lost 1 base, and 29 bases had no gene match. Germline CDR1 is PRHDT and CDR2 is FYEKMQ (reference sequence). CDR3 length: 23 amino acids. The CDR3 is CASSLATGSIPPSGGPWGNTQYF. CDR3 nucleotide sequence: TGTGCCAGCAGCTTAGCCACCGGTAGTATACCCCCTAGCGGGGGACCCTGGGGAAATACGCAGTATTTT.

This clonotype was detected a few times. V and J are TRBV6-1 and TRBJ2-5, with D maybe TRBD2 (5 bases). This CDR3 comprises 14 residues. The germline V and J ends were trimmed by 7 bases and 0 bases, with 12 bases remaining between them. Germline assignment: CDR1 MNHNS and CDR2 SASEGT. The CDR3 DNA sequence: TGTGCCAGCACGAAAGCGGCGTACCAAGAGACCCAGTACTTC. Translation: CASTKAAYQETQYF.

The V and J genes are TRBV7-8 and TRBJ2-3, with 7 bases aligning to TRBD2. Germline-derived CDR1 and CDR2 are SGHVS and FQNEAQ. This CDR3 spans 17 amino acids. With 5 bases clipped from V and 0 bases from J, the junction kept 11 bases outside the gene matches. The CDR3 protein is CASSLGRVRLSTDTQYF. Written as DNA, the CDR3 is TGTGCCAGCAGCCTGGGGAGGGTTAGGTTAAGCACAGATACGCAGTATTTT. Drawing the rest from reference TRBV7-8 and TRBJ2-3, the complete variable domain is GAGVSQSPRYKVAKRGQDVALRCDPISGHVSLFWYQQALGQGPEFLTYFQNEAQLDKSGLPSDRFFAERPEGSVSTLKIQRTQQEDSAVYLCASSLGRVRLSTDTQYFGPGTRLTVL.

The V and J genes are TRBV12-3 or TRBV12-4 and TRBJ2-7; 10 bases fit TRBD2. The ends lost 5 bases at V and 3 bases at J; junction bases unmatched: 7. The CDR3 spans 15 residues. The CDR3 coding sequence is TGTGCCAGCAGTGTTAGCGGGAGGCTTCTCTACGAGCAGTACTTC. Protein: CASSVSGRLLYEQYF.